This entry is about one T cell receptor beta chain. The data were taken from a study of blood T cell repertoires in COVID-19. Overall study: PBMCs, B-cell-depleted T cells, or T cells were the source of the cDNA or gDNA that made up the material.

The CDR3 is 16 residues long. Germline CDR1 is MGHRA and CDR2 is YSYEKL. The V end was cut by 4 bases, the J end by 2 bases, with 14 bases between. The authors' processing: How many nucleated cells were present was estimated from reference gene primer amplification. The method was immunoSEQ multiplex PCR; TCRdb's version includes in-frame clones alone and lacks a portion of them. Clone size and the V and J calls come from that table; the DNA yielded D and trimming. This sample has more than 85,000 clones, with more than 90% found just once. This rearrangement joins TRBV4-1 to TRBJ2-2, with D maybe TRBD2 (7 bases). The sequence derives from a man between 65 and 85 years old with acute or convalescent COVID-19. The source material was peripheral blood. The CDR3: CASSRSGTPNTGELFF. Here the CDR3 DNA reads TGCGCCAGCAGCCGAAGCGGGACACCTAACACCGGGGAGCTGTTTTTT.